Below, one T cell receptor (beta chain) is given with its context. Its cognate antigen has yet to be identified. Within one base of it there is no much larger clone, and no base qualities were kept. The CDR1 and CDR2 encoded by the germline V gene are SGHTA and FQGNSA. Trimming at the junction amounts to 1 base on V and 5 bases on J, and the germline ends lie 11 bases apart. There are 14 amino acids in the CDR3, from cysteine to phenylalanine inclusive. Only the CDR3 DNA stays, 42 bases, in frame from base 1. TCRbeta CDR3 regions were amplified from genomic DNA by means of the immunoSEQ Assay, a bias-controlled multiplex PCR. Under the source paper's analysis protocol: The number of nucleated cells in each sample was estimated from the amplification of reference gene primers within the assay. To quantify the absolute abundance of each unique TCRbeta CDR3 rearrangement, sequence reads were collapsed and filtered. For each sample, productive Simpson clonality was calculated as the square root of Simpson's diversity index across productive rearrangements. The clones in this table, taken by TCRdb from immuneACCESS, are in-frame only. Not every clone is retained; where verified, under half of the shortfall comes from an unresolved V gene, and the cause of the rest is unknown. V and J calls and clone size come straight from that table; D and trimming were deduced from the DNA. The sample records over 300,000 clones, about 88% of which are singletons. 9.5% of the sample comes from the top ten.

This sample is part of a study of blood T cell repertoires in COVID-19 (TCRdb year 2020). For the study in its entirety: Samples covering the acute and convalescent phases of COVID-19 were provided by collaborators in the United States, Italy and Spain. Samples came from the ongoing ImmuneRACE study (first 160 participants) plus 1,254 subjects from 6 global collaborators. Nearly every sample came with metadata listing a de-identified subject ID, COVID-19 status, age in years and sex. Deeply sampled blood TCRbeta repertoires from subjects exposed to, actively infected with, or recovered from COVID-19 were included in the dataset. Where available, HLA class I and class II types were taken from metadata supplied by the sample provider and were not determined by assay-based typing. The repertoires were released in a freely available public database meant as a resource for research on the immune response to SARS-CoV-2. The material from the prospective study consisted of cDNA or gDNA derived from T cells, B-cell-depleted T cells, or PBMCs.

Overall results and qualifications from the work: The amount of clinical and demographic metadata varied by source and participant and was provided uncurated.

Enrolling through a virtual design, the prospective study's participants ranged in age from roughly 18 to 89 years and lived across roughly 23 United States geographic areas. Cohort assignment in the prospective study relied on participant-reported clinical history from a screening survey and a study questionnaire. ImmuneRACE Cohort 3 recovered participants were defined by two consecutive negative NP/OP PCR tests, healthcare professional clearance, or symptom resolution. In the prospective study, mobile phlebotomists collected whole blood, serum and a nasopharyngeal or oropharyngeal swab from each participant. Additional blood draws and questionnaires over a 2-month period could optionally be provided by prospective study participants. Blood samples from the prospective study were shipped frozen or at room temperature prior to DNA extraction.

This clonotype was sampled from a woman in her thirties or forties who had recovered from COVID-19. The material sequenced was PBMCs or T cells enriched from blood (not recorded which). The chain employs TRBV7-2 and TRBJ2-5; the D gene lacks a confident call. The CDR3 here reads CASSLGAAQETQYF. The bases are TGTGCCAGCAGCTTAGGGGCAGCCCAGGAGACCCAGTACTTC.